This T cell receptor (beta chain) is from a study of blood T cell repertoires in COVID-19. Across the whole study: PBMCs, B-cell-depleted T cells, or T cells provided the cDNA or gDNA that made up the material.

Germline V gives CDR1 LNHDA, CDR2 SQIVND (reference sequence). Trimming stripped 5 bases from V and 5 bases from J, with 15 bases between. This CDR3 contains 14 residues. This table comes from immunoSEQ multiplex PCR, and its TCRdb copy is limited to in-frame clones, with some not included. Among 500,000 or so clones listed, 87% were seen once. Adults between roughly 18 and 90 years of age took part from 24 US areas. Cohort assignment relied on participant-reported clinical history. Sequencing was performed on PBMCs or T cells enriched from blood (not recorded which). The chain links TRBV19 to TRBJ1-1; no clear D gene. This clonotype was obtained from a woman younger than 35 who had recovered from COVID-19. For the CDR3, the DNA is TGTGCCAGTAGTCCCAATAGCGGAGGTACTGAAGCTTTCTTT. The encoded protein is CASSPNSGGTEAFF.